Listed here are 4 T cell receptor beta chains from one sample, sequenced in a study of cytomegalovirus exposure and HLA in healthy donors. Vbeta (60) and Jbeta (13) primers were used in the PCR. Measured with immunoSEQ multiplex PCR; TCRdb has only the in-frame clones, and not every one. The sample has fewer than 100,000 clones; roughly 73% are singletons. Sample: PBMCs. The receptors originated from a male donor in good health and CMV-seropositive.

The gene calls are TRBV27 and TRBJ1-1, with TRBD1 as a possible D gene (6 bases). V gave up 5 bases and J gave up 5 bases, with 15 bases separating them. CDR1 is MNHEY, CDR2 SMNVEV, per germline (reference sequence). This CDR3 has 14 residues. CDR3 sequence reads: CASSLPHRVTEAFF. The CDR3 DNA is TGTGCCAGCAGTCTACCTCACAGGGTGACTGAAGCTTTCTTT.

J is TRBJ2-7 and V is TRBV2, with 11 nucleotides matching TRBD2. V trimming: 4 bases; J trimming: 6 bases; junction bases outside the gene matches: 5. The CDR3 is made up of 14 amino acids. Germline assignment: CDR1 SNHLY and CDR2 FYNNEI. The CDR3 sequence: CASSVSLAGGEQYF. The CDR3 DNA sequence: TGTGCCAGCAGTGTGAGTCTAGCGGGAGGCGAGCAGTACTTC.

The chain links TRBV5-1 to TRBJ1-3; D might be TRBD1 (6 bases). Trimming took off 6 bases at V and 4 bases at J, with 14 bases between the two ends. The CDR3 has 14 residues. Germline V CDR1 and CDR2: SGHRS, YFSETQ. The CDR3 spells CASTSGGLGNTIYF. CDR3 sequence (DNA): TGCGCCAGCACCTCGGGGGGCCTCGGAAACACCATATATTTT.

Comment on this clone: The CDR3 ends on some other residue instead of the conserved phenylalanine or tryptophan, so this is likely a read error. The CDR3 is CASSFPGDGTEAFV. CDR3 in DNA: TGTGCCAGCAGTTTTCCAGGGGATGGCACTGAAGCTTTCGTT. The chain carries TRBV28 and TRBJ1-1; D may be TRBD1 (6 bases). Germline CDR1 reads MDHEN; CDR2 reads SYDVKM. The V and J ends lost 3 bases and 4 bases respectively, with 12 bases between them. This CDR3 has 14 amino acids.